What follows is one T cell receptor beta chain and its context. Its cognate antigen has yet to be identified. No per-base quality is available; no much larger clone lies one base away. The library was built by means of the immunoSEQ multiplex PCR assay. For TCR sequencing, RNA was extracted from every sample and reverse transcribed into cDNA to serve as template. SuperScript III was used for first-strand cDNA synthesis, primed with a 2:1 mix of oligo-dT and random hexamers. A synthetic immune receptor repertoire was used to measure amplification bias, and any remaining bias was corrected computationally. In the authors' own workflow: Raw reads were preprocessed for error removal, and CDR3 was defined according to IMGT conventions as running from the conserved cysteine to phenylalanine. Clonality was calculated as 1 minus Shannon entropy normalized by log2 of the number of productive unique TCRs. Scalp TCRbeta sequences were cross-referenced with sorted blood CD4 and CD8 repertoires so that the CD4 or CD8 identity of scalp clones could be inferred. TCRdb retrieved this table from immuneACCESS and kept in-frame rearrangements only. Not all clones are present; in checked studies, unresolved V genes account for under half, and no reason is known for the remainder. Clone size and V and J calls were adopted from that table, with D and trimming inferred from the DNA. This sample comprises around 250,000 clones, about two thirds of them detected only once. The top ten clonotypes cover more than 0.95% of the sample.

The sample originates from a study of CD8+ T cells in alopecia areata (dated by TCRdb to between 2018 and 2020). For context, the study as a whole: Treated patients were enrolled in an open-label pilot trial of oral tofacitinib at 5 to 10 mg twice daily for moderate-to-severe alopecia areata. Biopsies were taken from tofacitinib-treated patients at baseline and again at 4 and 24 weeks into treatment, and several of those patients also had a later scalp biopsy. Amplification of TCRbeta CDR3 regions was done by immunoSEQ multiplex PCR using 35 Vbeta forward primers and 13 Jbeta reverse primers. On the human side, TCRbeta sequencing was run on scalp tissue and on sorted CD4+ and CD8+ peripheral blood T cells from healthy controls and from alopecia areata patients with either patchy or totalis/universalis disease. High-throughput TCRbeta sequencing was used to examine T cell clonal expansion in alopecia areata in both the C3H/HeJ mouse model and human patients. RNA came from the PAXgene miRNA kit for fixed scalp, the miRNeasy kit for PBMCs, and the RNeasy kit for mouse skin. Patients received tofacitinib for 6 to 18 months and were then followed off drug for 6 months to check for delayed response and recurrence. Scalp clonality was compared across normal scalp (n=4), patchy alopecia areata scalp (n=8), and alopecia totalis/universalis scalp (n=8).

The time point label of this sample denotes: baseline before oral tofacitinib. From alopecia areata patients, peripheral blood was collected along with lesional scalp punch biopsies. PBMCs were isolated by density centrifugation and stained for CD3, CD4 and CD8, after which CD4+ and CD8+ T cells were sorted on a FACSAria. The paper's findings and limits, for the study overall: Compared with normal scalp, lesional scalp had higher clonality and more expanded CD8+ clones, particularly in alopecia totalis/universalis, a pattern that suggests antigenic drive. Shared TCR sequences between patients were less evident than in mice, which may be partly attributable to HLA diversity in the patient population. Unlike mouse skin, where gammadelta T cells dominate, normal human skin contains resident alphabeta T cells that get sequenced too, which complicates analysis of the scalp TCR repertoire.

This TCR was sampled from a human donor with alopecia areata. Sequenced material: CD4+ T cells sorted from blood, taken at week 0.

The nucleotide sequence reads as follows: TGCGCCAGCAGCCAAGATAGGGCAGGCGAAAAACTGTTTTTT. Its coded protein is CASSQDRAGEKLFF. The rearrangement combines TRBV4-1 with TRBJ1-4; no D segment can be confidently identified. Looking up the germline V gene yields CDR1 MGHRA and CDR2 YSYEKL. The CDR3, cysteine through phenylalanine, is 14 amino acids long. Kept here is only the CDR3 DNA, which spans 42 bases and is read in frame from base 1. Trimming takes 0 bases from V and 8 bases from J, and the germline ends sit 10 bases apart.